This T cell receptor beta chain appears in the sequencing data of a study of T cell clonotyping in hematopoietic cell transplantation (TCRdb year 2021). For the study in its entirety: A total of 135 blood samples were collected in the study from some 40 consecutive transplant recipients and their related donors. Recruitment of patients was conducted between late 2015 and 2017, and follow-up was continued until September 2020 or death.

Measured from the cysteine to the phenylalanine, the CDR3 is 11 residues long. Of all the DNA, just the CDR3 is kept, 33 bases in frame from base 1. The germline V gene yields SGHAT for CDR1 and FQNNGV for CDR2. The V end loses 3 bases and the J end loses 5 bases, and a stretch of 5 bases separates them. TCR beta CDR3 regions were amplified from genomic DNA with the immunoSEQ assay, a bias-controlled multiplex PCR using V- and J-specific primers. In a second PCR step, the CDR3 amplicons were tagged with a proprietary barcode plus Illumina adapter sequences. CDR3 libraries were sequenced on an Illumina MiSeq instrument. The authors' analysis ran thus. immunoSEQ Analyzer 3.0 was used for export and quality control, with R Bioconductor and Immunarch used for downstream analyses. Repertoire metrics were calculated using only productive rearrangements within the normalized downsampled data set. Clonotypes larger than 5 templates in the normalized cohort were defined as pathologically expanded. The Inverse Simpson Index served as the measure of repertoire diversity. To capture all clonotypes, the CMV-specificity analyses were run on the non-normalized data set. What TCRdb holds here is the immuneACCESS table cut down to in-frame rearrangements. Part of the clones is not present; checked against another copy, under half of the missing clones reflect an unresolved V gene, and the others are unexplained. That table supplies the V and J calls and clone size; D and trimming were determined from the DNA. In all, the sample holds about 43,000 clones, and approximately 95% of those were seen once. The leading ten clones occupy around 1% of the sample.

General findings and caveats noted by the study authors: Inverse Simpson Index values from donors and from recipients before transplant predicted broader TCR repertoire diversity after transplant. Overlap with donor repertoires was found for only a small fraction of recipient repertoires, with over 95% found to appear de novo at the given depth. A decrease in recipient TCR diversity was observed after transplant, and a progressive increase in pathologically expanded clonotypes was seen from day 30 to day 180. Sample size was limited, and cells were not sorted, so CD4 and CD8 repertoire contributions could not be separated.

To note about this clone: Which antigen it targets is not known. No base quality information exists; no much larger clone differs at one position.

Blood samples for TCR beta sequencing were provided by related transplant donors. Nuclei Lysis Solution was used to extract genomic DNA from fresh or cryopreserved unfractionated peripheral blood mononuclear cells. Material for sequencing was peripheral blood mononuclear cells. This receptor was obtained from a man younger than 45 in good health. Some clones in this sample may be carry-over from other donors' samples. This chain is built from TRBV11-2 and TRBJ2-7, with no confidently assigned D gene. The nucleotide sequence is given as TGTGCCAGCAGCTTCAATAACGAGCAGTACTTC. Translated, this is CASSFNNEQYF.